These T cell receptor beta chains were read from a single sample in a study of T cell changes during pregnancy in multiple sclerosis. Repertoires were generated with immunoSEQ multiplex PCR, while TCRdb's copy carries only in-frame clones and drops some. Of roughly 40,000 clones in the sample, 90% to 95% were seen once. This specimen consisted of CD4+ T cells from peripheral blood mononuclear cells, obtained in the second trimester of pregnancy. Receptors originate from a female donor with multiple sclerosis, enrolled in a pregnancy study. Each CDR3 is given with its conserved first and last residue. The D gene is left open where the match is weak. Part of the rows lack a size; the others show once, few, many or a class for expanded clones.

v_gene	d_gene	abundance	j_gene	CDR3aa	CDR3nt
TRBV7-3	.	.	TRBJ1-2	CASSGALGSGYTF	TGTGCCAGCAGCGGAGCGTTAGGAAGTGGCTACACCTTC
TRBV2	.	.	TRBJ2-2	CASSEQGTNTGELFF	TGTGCCAGCAGTGAACAGGGGACGAACACCGGGGAGCTGTTTTTT
TRBV5-1	.	.	TRBJ1-1	CASGRGGLAEAFF	TGCGCCAGCGGACGGGGGGGGCTCGCTGAAGCTTTCTTT
TRBV5-5	.	.	TRBJ1-1	CASSLLGEGGTEAFF	TGTGCCAGCAGCTTGCTCGGGGAAGGGGGCACTGAAGCTTTCTTT
TRBV2	TRBD1	.	TRBJ2-1	CASRDDRGRVNEQFF	TGTGCCAGCAGGGACGACAGGGGCAGGGTGAATGAGCAGTTCTTC
TRBV11-2	.	.	TRBJ2-1	CASSLERAITYNEQFF	TGTGCCAGCAGCCTTGAGCGGGCCATTACCTACAATGAGCAGTTCTTC
TRBV7-7	TRBD2	.	TRBJ2-2	CASSLARLAGGPGELFF	TGTGCCAGCAGCCTGGCCAGGCTAGCGGGAGGGCCCGGGGAGCTGTTTTTT
TRBV29-1	.	.	TRBJ2-3	CSVSDYETDTQYF	TGCAGCGTTTCAGACTACGAAACAGATACGCAGTATTTT
TRBV5-1	TRBD2	.	TRBJ2-3	CASSLGAGGFTDTQYF	TGCGCCAGCAGCTTGGGAGCGGGAGGGTTCACAGATACGCAGTATTTT
TRBV11-2	.	.	TRBJ1-1	CASSVDRNTEAFF	TGTGCCAGCAGCGTCGACAGAAACACTGAAGCTTTCTTT
TRBV6-1	.	.	TRBJ2-2	CASSGGRWNTGELFF	TGTGCCAGCAGCGGGGGGCGATGGAACACCGGGGAGCTGTTTTTT
TRBV7-9	TRBD2	.	TRBJ2-5	CASSQTGGETQYF	TGTGCCAGCAGCCAGACGGGGGGAGAGACCCAGTACTTC
TRBV7-2	.	once	TRBJ2-5	CASRRQETQYF	TGTGCCAGCAGGCGCCAAGAGACCCAGTACTTC
TRBV7-2	TRBD2	.	TRBJ2-5	CASSRERGKYQETQYF	TGTGCCAGCAGCAGAGAGCGGGGCAAGTACCAAGAGACCCAGTACTTC
TRBV18	TRBD2	.	TRBJ2-3	CASSPLADPDTQYF	TGTGCCAGCTCACCCCTAGCGGACCCAGATACGCAGTATTTT
TRBV5-6	.	.	TRBJ1-4	CASSLTVRELNFNEKLFF	TGTGCCAGCAGCTTGACGGTCCGAGAACTTAATTTTAATGAAAAACTGTTTTTT
TRBV7-9	TRBD2	.	TRBJ2-1	CARSSSSGLAGLNEQFF	TGTGCCAGGAGCAGCTCCTCGGGACTAGCGGGCCTGAATGAGCAGTTCTTC
TRBV30	.	.	TRBJ1-2	CARQRGYGYTF	TGTGCTCGACAGAGAGGCTATGGCTACACCTTC
TRBV14	.	few	TRBJ2-2	CASSLTSTGELFF	TGTGCCAGCAGCCTAACATCGACCGGGGAGCTGTTTTTT
TRBV6-5	.	.	TRBJ2-4	CASSYRSGNWDIQYF	TGTGCCAGCAGTTACCGTTCAGGGAATTGGGACATTCAGTACTTC
TRBV5-1	.	.	TRBJ2-5	CASSLGVTQETQYF	TGCGCCAGCAGCCTTGGAGTGACTCAGGAGACCCAGTACTTC
TRBV11-2	TRBD2	.	TRBJ2-1	CASSYRTRHHIVEQFF	TGTGCCAGCAGCTATCGGACTAGGCACCATATCGTAGAGCAGTTCTTC
TRBV6-1	TRBD1	once	TRBJ1-1	CASSEAPQGTEAFF	TGTGCCAGCAGTGAAGCACCACAGGGGACTGAAGCTTTCTTT
TRBV19	TRBD2	.	TRBJ2-7	CASRKTSGVYEQYF	TGTGCCAGTAGGAAGACTAGCGGGGTTTACGAGCAGTACTTC
TRBV5-1	TRBD2	.	TRBJ2-1	CASSLGLAGNNEQFF	TGCGCCAGCAGCTTGGGGCTAGCGGGAAACAATGAGCAGTTCTTC
TRBV7-2	.	.	TRBJ2-5	CASSRGAEETQYF	TGTGCCAGCAGCCGGGGGGCCGAGGAGACCCAGTACTTC
TRBV19	TRBD1	.	TRBJ1-5	CASTPTGGNQPQHF	TGTGCCAGTACCCCGACAGGGGGGAATCAGCCCCAGCATTTT
TRBV6-6	TRBD1	few	TRBJ1-2	CASSRDRWGGYTF	TGTGCCAGCAGTAGGGACAGGTGGGGCGGCTACACCTTC
TRBV2	.	.	TRBJ2-5	CASSESLSSGYQETQYF	TGTGCCAGCAGTGAATCGTTGTCCTCAGGTTACCAAGAGACCCAGTACTTC
TRBV28	.	.	TRBJ1-2	CASSNHNYGYTF	TGTGCCAGCAGCAATCATAACTATGGCTACACCTTC
TRBV4-3	TRBD2	.	TRBJ2-7	CASSQLLAGGREQYF	TGCGCCAGCAGCCAATTACTAGCGGGGGGGCGGGAGCAGTACTTC
TRBV7-9	.	once	TRBJ1-5	CASSLGRVGDSNQPQHF	TGTGCCAGCAGCTTAGGAAGGGTGGGAGATAGCAATCAGCCCCAGCATTTT
TRBV2	.	.	TRBJ1-5	CASSEGGLWTQPQHF	TGTGCCAGCAGTGAGGGGGGACTCTGGACTCAGCCCCAGCATTTT
TRBV6-6	TRBD1	.	TRBJ2-3	CASSYVHRDRAQYF	TGTGCCAGCAGTTACGTCCACCGGGACAGGGCCCAGTATTTT
TRBV2	.	.	TRBJ1-6	CASSVRGGDNSPLHF	TGTGCCAGCAGTGTAAGAGGGGGTGATAATTCACCCCTCCACTTT
TRBV7-8	.	.	TRBJ1-1	CASSLVMVGRENTEAFF	TGTGCCAGCAGCTTAGTCATGGTGGGCAGGGAGAACACTGAAGCTTTCTTT
TRBV5-1	TRBD1	.	TRBJ1-1	CASSPRQGGVRSTEAFF	TGCGCCAGCAGCCCGAGACAGGGTGGGGTCCGGAGCACTGAAGCTTTCTTT
TRBV2	.	.	TRBJ1-1	CASSSGGTEAFF	TGTGCCAGCAGCAGCGGGGGCACTGAAGCTTTCTTT
TRBV11-2	TRBD1	.	TRBJ1-3	CASRARDRRGNTIYF	TGTGCCAGCAGGGCCCGGGACAGGAGGGGAAACACCATATATTTT
TRBV6-5	.	.	TRBJ1-2	CASSYSLENYGYTF	TGTGCCAGCAGTTACTCACTGGAGAACTATGGCTACACCTTC
TRBV5-6	.	.	TRBJ2-5	CASSLAGPETQYF	TGTGCCAGCAGCTTGGCAGGGCCAGAGACCCAGTACTTC
TRBV28	.	few	TRBJ1-5	CASSYPDSNQPQHF	TGTGCCAGCAGTTACCCAGATAGCAATCAGCCCCAGCATTTT
TRBV28	.	once	TRBJ2-7	CASSLDLASDGKEQYF	TGTGCCAGCAGTCTCGACCTGGCTAGCGATGGAAAGGAGCAGTACTTC
TRBV7-9	TRBD2	.	TRBJ2-6	CAPGEGRVTGANVLTF	TGTGCCCCCGGGGAGGGCAGGGTAACAGGGGCCAACGTCCTGACTTTC
TRBV6-6	.	.	TRBJ1-1	CASSYTGWAFF	TGTGCCAGCAGTTATACAGGGTGGGCTTTCTTT
TRBV7-2	.	.	TRBJ1-1	CASSVQGVSEAFF	TGTGCCAGCAGCGTACAGGGAGTATCTGAAGCTTTCTTT
TRBV30	.	.	TRBJ1-5	CAWSSPPGLNQPQHF	TGTGCCTGGAGTTCCCCGCCAGGCCTCAATCAGCCCCAGCATTTT
TRBV7-2	TRBD1	.	TRBJ1-5	CASSLAGTGVNQPQHF	TGTGCCAGCAGCTTAGCCGGGACAGGGGTCAATCAGCCCCAGCATTTT
TRBV6-1	TRBD2	.	TRBJ2-2	CASSASGALTGELFF	TGTGCCAGCAGTGCTAGCGGGGCTCTAACCGGGGAGCTGTTTTTT
TRBV14	.	.	TRBJ2-1	CASSQLGLQANEQFF	TGTGCCAGCAGCCAACTCGGTTTACAGGCGAATGAGCAGTTCTTC
TRBV5-6	.	.	TRBJ1-4	CASSLFATNEKLFF	TGTGCCAGCAGCTTGTTCGCAACTAATGAAAAACTGTTTTTT
TRBV30	.	.	TRBJ2-4	CAWSIGGALAKNIQYF	TGTGCCTGGAGTATAGGCGGGGCGCTAGCCAAAAACATTCAGTACTTC
TRBV6-5	.	once	TRBJ1-2	CASSPNGGSGYGYTF	TGTGCCAGCAGCCCCAACGGTGGGAGTGGCTATGGCTACACCTTC
TRBV18	.	.	TRBJ2-2	CASSPSRIGELFF	TGTGCCAGCTCACCGAGTCGAATCGGGGAGCTGTTTTTT
TRBV5-8	TRBD1	.	TRBJ1-2	CASSLQGAQGGYTF	TGTGCCAGCAGCTTACAGGGGGCGCAGGGTGGCTACACCTTC
TRBV4-1	.	.	TRBJ1-4	CASSHPRGRPTILNEKLFF	TGCGCCAGCAGCCACCCCAGGGGCAGACCCACGATCCTTAATGAAAAACTGTTTTTT
TRBV30	.	.	TRBJ2-1	CAWSGGGALSNEQFF	TGTGCCTGGAGTGGTGGCGGAGCCTTGAGCAATGAGCAGTTCTTC
TRBV9	.	.	TRBJ2-3	CASSHARDTQYF	TGTGCCAGCAGCCACGCGCGGGATACGCAGTATTTT
TRBV5-1	TRBD2	once	TRBJ2-1	CASSGGVAGAPYNEQFF	TGCGCCAGCAGCGGGGGGGTAGCGGGAGCTCCCTACAATGAGCAGTTCTTC
TRBV10-1	TRBD2	.	TRBJ2-3	CASSGPAEREYTDTQYF	TGCGCCAGCAGTGGACCGGCGGAGCGGGAGTACACAGATACGCAGTATTTT